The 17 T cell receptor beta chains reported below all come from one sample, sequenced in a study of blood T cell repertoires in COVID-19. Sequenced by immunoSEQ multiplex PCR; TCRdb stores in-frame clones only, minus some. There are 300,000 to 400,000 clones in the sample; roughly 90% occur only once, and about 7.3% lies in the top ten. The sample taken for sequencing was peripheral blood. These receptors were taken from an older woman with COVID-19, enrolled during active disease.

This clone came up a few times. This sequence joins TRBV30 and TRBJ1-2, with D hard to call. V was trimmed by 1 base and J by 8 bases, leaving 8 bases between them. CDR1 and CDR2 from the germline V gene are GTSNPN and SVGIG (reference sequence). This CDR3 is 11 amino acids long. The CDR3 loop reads CAWSGAGGYTF. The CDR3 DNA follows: TGTGCCTGGAGTGGGGCAGGAGGCTACACCTTC.

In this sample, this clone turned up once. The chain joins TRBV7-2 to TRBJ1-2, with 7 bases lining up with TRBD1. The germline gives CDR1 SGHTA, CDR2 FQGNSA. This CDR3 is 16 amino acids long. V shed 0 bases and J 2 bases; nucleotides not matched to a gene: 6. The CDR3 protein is CASSLARQGVNYGYTF. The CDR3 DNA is TGTGCCAGCAGCTTAGCCAGACAGGGTGTAAACTATGGCTACACCTTC.

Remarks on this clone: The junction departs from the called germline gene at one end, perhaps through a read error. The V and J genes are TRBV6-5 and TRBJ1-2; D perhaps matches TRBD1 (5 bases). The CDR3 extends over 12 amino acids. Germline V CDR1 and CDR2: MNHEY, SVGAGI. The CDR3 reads CASSSGDGLGAF. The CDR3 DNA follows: TGTGCCAGCAGTTCGGGGGACGGTCTAGGAGCCTTC.

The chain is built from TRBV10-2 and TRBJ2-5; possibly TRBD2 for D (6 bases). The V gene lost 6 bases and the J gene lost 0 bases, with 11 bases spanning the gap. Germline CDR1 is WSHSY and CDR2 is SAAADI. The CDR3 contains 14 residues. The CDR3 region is CASSRGDHQETQYF. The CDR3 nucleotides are TGCGCCAGCAGCCGCGGGGACCACCAAGAGACCCAGTACTTC.

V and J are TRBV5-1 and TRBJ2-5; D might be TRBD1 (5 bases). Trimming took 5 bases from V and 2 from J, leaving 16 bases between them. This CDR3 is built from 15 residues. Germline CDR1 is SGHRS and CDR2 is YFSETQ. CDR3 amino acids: CASSSDRFAQETQYF. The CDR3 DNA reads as TGCGCCAGCAGTTCCGACAGATTCGCGCAAGAGACCCAGTACTTC.

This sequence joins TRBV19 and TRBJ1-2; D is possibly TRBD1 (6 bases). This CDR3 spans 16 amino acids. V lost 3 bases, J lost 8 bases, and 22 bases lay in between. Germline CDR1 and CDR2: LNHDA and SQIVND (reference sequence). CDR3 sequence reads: CASSMYLPQGAGGYTF. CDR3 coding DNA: TGTGCCAGTAGTATGTATCTCCCACAGGGTGCAGGAGGCTACACCTTC. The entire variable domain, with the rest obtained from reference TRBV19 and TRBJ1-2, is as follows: DGGITQSPKYLFRKEGQNVTLSCEQNLNHDAMYWYRQDPGQGLRLIYYSQIVNDFQKGDIAEGYSVSREKKESFPLTVTSAQKNPTAFYLCASSMYLPQGAGGYTFGSGTRLTVV.

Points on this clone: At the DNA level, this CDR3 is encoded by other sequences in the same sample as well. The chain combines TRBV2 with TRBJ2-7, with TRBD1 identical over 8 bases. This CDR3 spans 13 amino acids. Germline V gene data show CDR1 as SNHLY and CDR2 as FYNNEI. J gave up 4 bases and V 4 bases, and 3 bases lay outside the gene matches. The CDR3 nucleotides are TGTGCCAGCAGTGTACAGGGGGGTTACGAGCAGTACTTC. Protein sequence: CASSVQGGYEQYF.

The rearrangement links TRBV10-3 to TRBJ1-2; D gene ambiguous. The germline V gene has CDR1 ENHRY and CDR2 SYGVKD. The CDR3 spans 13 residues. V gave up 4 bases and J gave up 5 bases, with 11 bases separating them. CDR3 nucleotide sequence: TGTGCCATCAGTGGTAGGCGCGGGTATGGCTACACCTTC. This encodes CAISGRRGYGYTF.

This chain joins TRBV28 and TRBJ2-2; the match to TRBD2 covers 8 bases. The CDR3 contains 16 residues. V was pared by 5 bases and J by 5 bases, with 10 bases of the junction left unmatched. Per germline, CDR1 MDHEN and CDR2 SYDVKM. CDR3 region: CASSPSGTRITGELFF. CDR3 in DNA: TGTGCCAGCAGTCCTTCCGGGACTAGGATTACCGGGGAGCTGTTTTTT.

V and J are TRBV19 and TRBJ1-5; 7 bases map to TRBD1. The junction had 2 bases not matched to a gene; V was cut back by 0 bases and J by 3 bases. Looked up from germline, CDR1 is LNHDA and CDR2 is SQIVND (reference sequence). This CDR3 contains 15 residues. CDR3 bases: TGTGCCAGTAGTATAGACAGGGGGGACAATCAGCCCCAGCATTTT. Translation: CASSIDRGDNQPQHF.

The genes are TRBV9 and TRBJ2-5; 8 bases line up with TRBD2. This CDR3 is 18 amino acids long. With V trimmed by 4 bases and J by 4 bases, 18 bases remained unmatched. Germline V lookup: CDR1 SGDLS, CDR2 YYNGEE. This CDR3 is CASSLPEGGGRSRETQYF. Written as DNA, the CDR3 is TGTGCCAGCAGCCTCCCTGAAGGCGGGGGGCGATCCAGAGAGACCCAGTACTTC.

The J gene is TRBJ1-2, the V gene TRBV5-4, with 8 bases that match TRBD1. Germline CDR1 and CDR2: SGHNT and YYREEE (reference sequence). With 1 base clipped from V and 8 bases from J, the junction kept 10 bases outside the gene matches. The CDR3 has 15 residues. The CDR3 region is CASSLPGQGRVGYTF. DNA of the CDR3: TGTGCCAGCAGCTTGCCTGGACAGGGAAGAGTAGGCTACACCTTC.

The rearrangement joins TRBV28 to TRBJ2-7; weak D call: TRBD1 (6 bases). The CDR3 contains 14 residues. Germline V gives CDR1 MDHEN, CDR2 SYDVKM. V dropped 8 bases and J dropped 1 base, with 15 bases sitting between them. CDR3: CASQRPGESYEQYF. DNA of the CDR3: TGTGCCAGCCAACGACCAGGGGAGTCCTACGAGCAGTACTTC.

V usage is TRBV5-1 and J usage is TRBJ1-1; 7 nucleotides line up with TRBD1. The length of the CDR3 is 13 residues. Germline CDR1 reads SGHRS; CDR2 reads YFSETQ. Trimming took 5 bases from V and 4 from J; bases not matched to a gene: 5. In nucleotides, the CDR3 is TGCGCCAGCAGTACTGGACAGGCCACTGAAGCTTTCTTT. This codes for CASSTGQATEAFF.

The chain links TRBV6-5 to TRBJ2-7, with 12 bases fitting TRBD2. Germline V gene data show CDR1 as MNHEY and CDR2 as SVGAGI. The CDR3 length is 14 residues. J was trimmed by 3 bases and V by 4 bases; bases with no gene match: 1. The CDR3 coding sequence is TGTGCCAGCAGTTGGACTAGCGGGGACTACGAGCAGTACTTC. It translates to CASSWTSGDYEQYF.

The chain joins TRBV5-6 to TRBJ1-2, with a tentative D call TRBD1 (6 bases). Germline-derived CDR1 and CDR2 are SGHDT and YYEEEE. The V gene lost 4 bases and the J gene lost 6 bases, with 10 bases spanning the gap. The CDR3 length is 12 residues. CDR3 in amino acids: CASSRYRDGYTF. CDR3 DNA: TGTGCCAGCAGCAGATACAGGGATGGCTACACCTTC.

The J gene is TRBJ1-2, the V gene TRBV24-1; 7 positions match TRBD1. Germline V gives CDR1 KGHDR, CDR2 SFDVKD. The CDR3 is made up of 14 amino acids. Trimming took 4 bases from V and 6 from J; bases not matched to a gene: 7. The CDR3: CATSDPTGYDGYTF. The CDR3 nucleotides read TGTGCCACCAGTGACCCGACAGGGTACGATGGCTACACCTTC.